This T cell receptor (beta chain) originates from a study of T-cell memory formation after mild COVID-19 (dated by TCRdb to about 2021). Background for the entire study: Most TCR sequence clusters were specific to one of the two donors. The cohort comprised two young, previously healthy adult volunteers, one female and one male. In a couple of donors, T-cell clones that expanded and contracted after mild COVID-19 were tracked by sequencing TCRalpha and TCRbeta repertoires over time.

Concerning this clonotype itself: What this receptor recognizes is not known. One base away there is no much larger clone; base qualities are not given.

Summary of the overall study and its limitations: SARS-CoV-2 specificity of the second-wave clones peaking on day 37 was not confirmed. Some responding clones were detected in pre-infection memory, suggesting pre-existing cross-reactive memory T cells joined the SARS-CoV-2 response. Contracting CD4+ clones turned up mainly in the CM and EM memory subsets, whereas EMRA was where CD8+ clones were enriched. Clones that contracted from day 15 to 85 showed balanced CD4/CD8 phenotypes, whereas a second wave of clones that expanded from day 15 to 37 leaned towards CD4+. Only two mild cases were covered in the study, and larger cohorts including severe cases with pre-infection samples were considered necessary.

Ficoll-Paque density gradient centrifugation was the method used to isolate PBMCs. Sequencing was carried out with an Illumina NovaSeq 6000. cDNA libraries for TCRalpha and TCRbeta were prepared by 5'RACE using constant-segment primers, with sample barcodes and unique molecular identifiers added. Trizol reagent was used to extract RNA from every sample. Library amplification was performed in two PCR steps, and a second sample barcode and Illumina TruSeq adapters were introduced in the second step. Sequencing of the libraries was done on an Illumina NovaSeq, producing 2 x 150 bp paired-end reads. In the source study's methods: Reads were demultiplexed and collapsed into UMI-guided consensus sequences with migec v1.2.7. Using mixcr v2.1.11, UMI consensuses were aligned to TRA and TRB V and J templates and then assembled into clonotypes. A clonotype was counted as expanded or contracted only if both edgeR and NoisET called the change significant, with noise models trained on biological replicates. edgeR calls used a false discovery rate-adjusted p below 0.01 and a log2 fold-change threshold of 1. As an exploratory analysis of dynamics, max-normalized trajectories of the 1000 most abundant clonotypes were examined by PCA with hierarchical clustering. Separately sequenced CD4+ and CD8+ repertoires were used to assign a CD4 or CD8 phenotype to each responding clone. The raw public data were reprocessed by TCRdb itself: fastp quality trimming at Q25, MiXCR clonotype calling, in-frame beta chains only. Entries are consolidated by CDR3 protein sequence, retaining the most common genes and DNA. The V and J calls and clone size come from TCRdb's table, not from the authors' own analysis. The sample table lists 280,000 or so distinct CDR3 sequences, roughly 18% of them with a count of one. The ten largest clones add up to 23% of the sample.

The TCR was taken from a man between 18 and 35 years old who had mild COVID-19 (a few samples of this study predate the infection). The sample titles of this study are shuffled in the database, so cell type and time point are left out; the donor was told from shared clones. The sequenced sample was PBMCs or a T cell subset sorted from them (not recorded which).

In nucleotide form, the sequence is TGCGCCAGCAGCTTGGTTATGAACACCGGGGAGCTGTTTTTT. This codes for CASSLVMNTGELFF. The chain joins TRBV5-1 to TRBJ2-2; confidence is insufficient to name the D gene. Based on the germline V gene, the CDR1 and CDR2 sequences are SGHRS and YFSETQ. From its cysteine to its phenylalanine, the CDR3 spans 14 amino acids. CDR3 DNA only is kept here, 42 bases in frame from base 1. A distance of 4 bases separates the germline ends of V and J, which lose 0 bases and 1 base respectively. The CDR3 plus the reference TRBV5-1 and TRBJ2-2 genes for the other parts give the full variable domain: KAGVTQTPRYLIKTRGQQVTLSCSPISGHRSVSWYQQTPGQGLQFLFEYFSETQRNKGNFPGRFSGRQFSNSRSEMNVSTLELGDSALYLCASSLVMNTGELFFGEGSRLTVL.